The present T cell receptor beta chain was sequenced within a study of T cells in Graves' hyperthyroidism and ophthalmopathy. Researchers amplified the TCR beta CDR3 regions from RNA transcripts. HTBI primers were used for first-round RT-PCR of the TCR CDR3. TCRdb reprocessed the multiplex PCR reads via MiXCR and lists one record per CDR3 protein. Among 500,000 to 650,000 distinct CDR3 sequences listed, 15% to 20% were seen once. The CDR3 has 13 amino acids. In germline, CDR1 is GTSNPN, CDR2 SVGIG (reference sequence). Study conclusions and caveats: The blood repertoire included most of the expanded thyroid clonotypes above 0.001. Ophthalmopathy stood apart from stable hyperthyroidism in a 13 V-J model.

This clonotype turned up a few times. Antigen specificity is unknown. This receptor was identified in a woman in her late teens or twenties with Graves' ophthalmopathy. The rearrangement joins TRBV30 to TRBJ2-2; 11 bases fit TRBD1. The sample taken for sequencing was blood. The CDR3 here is CASPGQGAGELFF. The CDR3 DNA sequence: TGTGCTTCACCGGGACAGGGGGCCGGGGAGCTGTTTTTT.